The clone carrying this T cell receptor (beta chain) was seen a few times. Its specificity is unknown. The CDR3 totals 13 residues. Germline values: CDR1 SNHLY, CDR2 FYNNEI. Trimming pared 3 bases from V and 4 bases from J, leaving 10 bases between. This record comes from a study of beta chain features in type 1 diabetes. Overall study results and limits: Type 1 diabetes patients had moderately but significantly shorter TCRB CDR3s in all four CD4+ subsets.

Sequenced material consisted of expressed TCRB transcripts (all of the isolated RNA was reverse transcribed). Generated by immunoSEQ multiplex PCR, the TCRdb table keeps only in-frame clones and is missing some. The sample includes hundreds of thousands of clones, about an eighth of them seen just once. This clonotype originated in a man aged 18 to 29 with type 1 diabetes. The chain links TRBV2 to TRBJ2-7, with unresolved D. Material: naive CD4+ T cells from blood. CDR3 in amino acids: CASSELRGYEQYF. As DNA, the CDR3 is TGTGCCAGCAGTGAGCTACGTGGATACGAGCAGTACTTC.